One sample yielded the 30 T cell receptor beta chains listed below, sequenced in a study of cytomegalovirus exposure and HLA in healthy donors. Use of 60 Vbeta and 13 Jbeta primers characterized the PCR. Some clones are missing from TCRdb's copy, which holds only in-frame ones; the method was immunoSEQ multiplex PCR. This table holds about 180,000 clones, around 73% found once. Sequences were obtained from PBMCs. The receptors shown here come from a man in his sixties in good health and CMV-seronegative.

This clone was observed a single time. The chain is built from TRBV19 and TRBJ2-5; D unresolved. This CDR3 is built from 11 residues. The ends were cut back, 6 bases at V and 5 bases at J, with 7 bases in the middle. Germline V CDR1 and CDR2: LNHDA, SQIVND (reference sequence). The CDR3: CASSHAETQYF. In nucleotides, the CDR3 is TGTGCCAGTAGCCACGCGGAGACCCAGTACTTC.

The chain couples TRBV11-2 to TRBJ1-2; TRBD1 matches at 8 bases. The CDR3 length is 14 residues. Trimming at V came to 5 bases and at J to 4 bases, leaving 6 bases not matched to a gene. The germline V gene encodes CDR1 SGHAT and CDR2 FQNNGV. DNA for the CDR3: TGTGCCAGCAGCCCCTGGACAGGGCCCTATGGCTACACCTTC. This codes for CASSPWTGPYGYTF. The full variable domain, completed using reference TRBV11-2 and TRBJ1-2, is EAGVAQSPRYKIIEKRQSVAFWCNPISGHATLYWYQQILGQGPKLLIQFQNNGVVDDSQLPKDRFSAERLKGVDSTLKIQPAKLEDSAVYLCASSPWTGPYGYTFGSGTRLTVV.

The chain employs TRBV29-1 and TRBJ1-4; unclear D gene. The CDR3 is 14 residues long. Germline V gene sequence: CDR1 SQVTM, CDR2 ANQGSEA. V was clipped by 0 bases and J by 7 bases, with 12 bases between them. The CDR3 DNA is TGCAGCGTTGAAGATCCTGGGAGAGGTGAAAAACTGTTTTTT. Translating gives CSVEDPGRGEKLFF.

J is TRBJ2-1 and V is TRBV10-3, with 9 nucleotides matching TRBD2. CDR1 ENHRY and CDR2 SYGVKD come from the germline V gene. V lost 0 bases, J lost 5 bases, and 5 bases stayed unmatched. The CDR3 runs to 16 residues. In DNA form, the CDR3 reads TGTGCCATCAGTGAGTCCGGGACTAGCCTAAACAATGAGCAGTTCTTC. Translation: CAISESGTSLNNEQFF.

This clone appeared once. V is TRBV7-9 and J is TRBJ2-3; 13 bases map to TRBD2. V shed 4 bases, J shed 0 bases, and the junction held 7 bases outside the gene matches. CDR3 length: 18 residues. CDR1 is SEHNR and CDR2 is FQNEAQ in the germline V gene (reference sequence). The CDR3 here is CASSSGTSGTISTDTQYF. The CDR3 DNA sequence: TGTGCCAGCAGCTCCGGGACTAGCGGGACTATTAGCACAGATACGCAGTATTTT.

The V and J genes are TRBV19 and TRBJ1-5; D may be TRBD1 (5 bases). CDR3 length: 13 residues. Germline V gene data show CDR1 as LNHDA and CDR2 as SQIVND (reference sequence). Between the trimmed V and J ends, which lost 6 bases and 9 bases, there was a span of 15 bases. The CDR3 sequence is CASRWQGELPQHF. DNA of the CDR3: TGTGCCAGTAGATGGCAGGGCGAGTTGCCCCAGCATTTT.

With respect to this clone: Germline is not matched at one junction end, which may reflect a read error. J is TRBJ1-5 and V is TRBV5-6; no definite D call. Germline V CDR1 and CDR2: SGHDT, YYEEEE. The CDR3 is 16 residues long. CDR3 residues: CASSLAVTSGNQPQNF. The CDR3 nucleotides read TGTGCCAGCAGCTTGGCCGTAACGTCCGGGAATCAGCCCCAGAATTTT. The whole variable domain, filled in from reference TRBV5-6 and TRBJ1-5, reads DAGVTQSPTHLIKTRGQQVTLRCSPKSGHDTVSWYQQALGQGPQFIFQYYEEEERQRGNFPDRFSGHQFPNYSSELNVNALLLGDSALYLCASSLAVTSGNQPQNFGDGTRLSIL.

The chain uses TRBV30 and TRBJ2-4; D might be TRBD1 (6 bases). The CDR3 loop spans 15 amino acids. Trimming took off 1 base at V and 3 bases at J, with 13 bases between the two ends. Per germline, CDR1 GTSNPN and CDR2 SVGIG (reference sequence). The CDR3 spells CAWSGGQHFKNIQYF. DNA of the CDR3: TGTGCCTGGAGTGGAGGACAGCATTTCAAAAACATTCAGTACTTC.

This chain joins TRBV27 and TRBJ2-5; weak D call: TRBD1 (6 bases). The J call may be incorrect, as the DNA end agrees better with TRBJ2-7. Per the germline V gene, CDR1 is MNHEY and CDR2 is SMNVEV (reference sequence). This CDR3 region has 16 residues. CDR3 in DNA: TGTGCCAGCACCCCCGGCGTGGGGACATCATCCTACGAGCAGTACTTC. Protein sequence: CASTPGVGTSSYEQYF.

This clone appeared once. Its ends do not fully match the called genes, so a read error is possible. The chain uses TRBV5-6 and TRBJ2-1; 9 positions match TRBD2. Germline V CDR1 and CDR2: SGHDT, YYEEEE. The CDR3 loop spans 18 amino acids. CDR3 DNA sequence: TGTGCCAGCTGCTTCGGCCCTGGGCGGGAGGGTTACTACAATGAGCAGTTCTTC. Protein product: CASCFGPGREGYYNEQFF.

V usage is TRBV7-6 and J usage is TRBJ2-7; 11 bases are shared with TRBD2. The J segment lost 6 bases and the V segment lost 2 bases, leaving 3 bases of the junction unmatched. This CDR3 is built from 14 residues. The V gene's germline CDR1 is SGHVS and CDR2 FNYEAQ. CDR3 nucleotides: TGTGCCAGCAGCTTACTAGCGGGAGGAGGCGAGCAGTACTTC. This sequence encodes CASSLLAGGGEQYF.

The rearrangement uses TRBV2 and TRBJ2-3, with a weak D call TRBD2 (6 bases). This CDR3 spans 11 amino acids. The ends were cut back, 5 bases at V and 9 bases at J, with 9 bases in the middle. Germline V gene sequence: CDR1 SNHLY, CDR2 FYNNEI. CDR3 sequence reads: CASSPAGTQYF. The CDR3 nucleotides are TGTGCCAGCAGTCCCGCGGGGACGCAGTATTTT.

J is TRBJ2-1 and V is TRBV7-8; 10 bases agree with TRBD2. Unmatched junction bases numbered 8, after V lost 5 bases and J lost 7 bases. Per germline, CDR1 SGHVS and CDR2 FQNEAQ. This CDR3 is built from 15 residues. CDR3 nucleotide sequence: TGTGCCAGCAGCACTCTAGCGGGAGTTATGAATGAGCAGTTCTTC. Translating gives CASSTLAGVMNEQFF.

The V call is TRBV21-1, the J call TRBJ1-5. TRBV21-1 is noted as a pseudogene. This CDR3 is 17 amino acids long. The DNA for the CDR3 is TGTGCCAGCAGCAAGGAGGGTATAGGGACCCCGAATCAGCCCCAGCATTTT. It codes for CASSKEGIGTPNQPQHF.

This chain links TRBV2 with TRBJ2-3, with 8 bases lining up with TRBD2. From germline, CDR1 is SNHLY and CDR2 FYNNEI. V was pared by 4 bases and J by 6 bases, with 6 bases of the junction left unmatched. The CDR3 is made up of 14 amino acids. CDR3 protein: CASSATGGADTQYF. The CDR3 DNA follows: TGTGCCAGCAGTGCAACGGGGGGGGCGGATACGCAGTATTTT. The variable domain in full, completed from reference TRBV2 and TRBJ2-3, reads EPEVTQTPSHQVTQMGQEVILRCVPISNHLYFYWYRQILGQKVEFLVSFYNNEISEKSEIFDDQFSVERPDGSNFTLKIRSTKLEDSAMYFCASSATGGADTQYFGPGTRLTVL.

This chain joins TRBV4-3 and TRBJ2-1; 7 bases line up with TRBD2. With 0 bases clipped from V and 4 bases from J, the junction kept 3 bases outside the gene matches. The CDR3 consists of 15 residues. Germline loops: CDR1 LGHNA, CDR2 YSLEER. The CDR3 is CASSQDLAAYNEQFF. For the CDR3, the DNA is TGCGCCAGCAGCCAAGATCTAGCGGCGTACAATGAGCAGTTCTTC.

CDR3 sequence reads: CASSQSGTGSFQPQHF. DNA for the CDR3: TGTGCCAGCAGCCAATCGGGGACAGGGTCATTTCAGCCCCAGCATTTT. The chain couples TRBV16 to TRBJ1-5; 9 nucleotides agree with TRBD1. V lost 0 bases to trimming and J lost 6 bases; unmatched junction nucleotides: 6. The germline CDR1 and CDR2 sequences are KGHSY and FQNENV. This CDR3 contains 16 residues.

CDR3 amino acids: CASFPGTGGNQPQHF. For the CDR3, the DNA is TGTGCCAGCTTCCCTGGGACAGGGGGCAATCAGCCCCAGCATTTT. This rearrangement joins TRBV19 to TRBJ1-5; 10 bases align to TRBD1. The germline V gene encodes CDR1 LNHDA and CDR2 SQIVND (reference sequence). V trimming: 9 bases; J trimming: 2 bases; junction bases outside the gene matches: 7. The CDR3 loop spans 15 amino acids.

CDR3 protein: CASSLATGTYEQYF. CDR3 nucleotides: TGTGCCAGCAGCCTCGCGACTGGTACCTACGAGCAGTACTTC. V usage is TRBV13 and J usage is TRBJ2-7; D gene ambiguous. Germline V gene lookup returns CDR1 PRHDT and CDR2 FYEKMQ (reference sequence). This CDR3 is built from 14 residues. V shed 5 bases and J shed 2 bases, with 13 bases lying between them.

The chain recombines TRBV6-5 with TRBJ1-4; maybe TRBD1 (6 bases). V lost 5 bases, J lost 4 bases, and 14 bases lay in between. Germline CDR1 is MNHEY and CDR2 is SVGAGI. The length of the CDR3 is 15 residues. The CDR3 is CASSQGIRVNEKLFF. DNA of the CDR3: TGTGCCAGCAGTCAGGGGATTCGAGTTAATGAAAAACTGTTTTTT.

The chain combines TRBV29-1 with TRBJ2-1, with TRBD2 matching over 11 bases. Germline values: CDR1 SQVTM, CDR2 ANQGSEA. The CDR3 has 15 amino acids. J was trimmed by 6 bases and V by 6 bases; bases with no gene match: 10. CDR3 loop: CSVYLALAGVNEQFF. CDR3 DNA sequence: TGCAGCGTATATTTGGCACTAGCGGGGGTCAATGAGCAGTTCTTC.

This clone showed up just a few times. The final CDR3 position lacks the conserved phenylalanine or tryptophan, pointing to a likely read error. The DNA is left out, because the CDR3 cannot be placed on it with certainty; the CDR3 is given as TCRdb lists it. J is TRBJ1-2 and V is TRBV6-4; TRBD1, the table's D call, was not compared with the DNA. The CDR3 is 12 residues long, counting both termini. The germline gives CDR1 MRHNA, CDR2 SNTAGT. CDR3 loop: CASRTFRDRVDV.

The V call is TRBV9, the J call TRBJ2-3, with a tentative D call TRBD2 (6 bases). The CDR3 is 16 amino acids. The V and J ends lost 2 bases and 0 bases respectively, with 13 bases between them. Germline-derived CDR1 and CDR2 are SGDLS and YYNGEE. The CDR3, as DNA: TGTGCCAGCAGCGTCGGGACTTTCCCTAGCACAGATACGCAGTATTTT. It codes for CASSVGTFPSTDTQYF.

This clone was recorded once. The chain joins TRBV13 to TRBJ2-5; the match to TRBD1 covers 7 bases. V trimming: 5 bases; J trimming: 5 bases; junction bases outside the gene matches: 11. Germline V gives CDR1 PRHDT, CDR2 FYEKMQ (reference sequence). This CDR3 has 15 residues. The CDR3 region is CASSRRTGRVETQYF. Written as DNA, the CDR3 is TGTGCCAGCAGCCGACGGACAGGCAGAGTTGAGACCCAGTACTTC.

V usage is TRBV28 and J usage is TRBJ1-2; maybe TRBD1 (6 bases). The ends were cut back, 5 bases at V and 4 bases at J, with 20 bases in the middle. The CDR3 is made up of 16 amino acids. Per germline, CDR1 MDHEN and CDR2 SYDVKM. The CDR3: CASSARQARGPYGYTF. DNA of the CDR3: TGTGCCAGCAGTGCCAGACAGGCCAGGGGCCCCTATGGCTACACCTTC.

V and J are TRBV10-3 and TRBJ1-3; D uncertain. Germline V gene sequence: CDR1 ENHRY, CDR2 SYGVKD. V was clipped by 10 bases and J by 4 bases, with 11 bases between them. The CDR3 runs 12 residues. The CDR3 loop reads CATTGSGNTIYF. As DNA, the CDR3 is TGTGCCACGACGGGGTCAGGAAACACCATATATTTT.

This chain connects TRBV29-1 to TRBJ1-4, with TRBD1 as a possible D gene (5 bases). Trimming took off 3 bases at V and 8 bases at J, with 13 bases between the two ends. Germline V gives CDR1 SQVTM, CDR2 ANQGSEA. The CDR3 covers 13 residues. CDR3 coding DNA: TGCAGCGTTGAGGAAGGGGTTGGGGAAAAACTGTTTTTT. This codes for CSVEEGVGEKLFF.

This chain uses TRBV2 with TRBJ1-5, with a tentative D call TRBD1 (6 bases). CDR3 length: 15 amino acids. The V gene lost 2 bases and the J gene lost 9 bases, with 17 bases spanning the gap. The germline V gene encodes CDR1 SNHLY and CDR2 FYNNEI. The CDR3 DNA reads TGTGCCAGCAGTGAACCCGCGGGGGCCTCATTGCCCCAGCATTTT. Translating gives CASSEPAGASLPQHF.

About this clone: Mismatch with germline at one junction end may stem from a read error. The V and J genes are TRBV29-1 and TRBJ1-5; weak D call: TRBD1 (6 bases). Per the germline V gene, CDR1 is SQVTM and CDR2 is ANQGSEA. The CDR3 is 13 amino acids. CDR3 loop: CSVGQVDNQPQNF. CDR3 DNA sequence: TGCAGCGTTGGACAGGTTGATAATCAGCCCCAGAATTTT.

The chain recombines TRBV6-5 with TRBJ2-7; D perhaps matches TRBD1 (6 bases). V lost 4 bases and J 2 bases, leaving 15 bases between the germline ends. The CDR3 consists of 15 residues. Germline values: CDR1 MNHEY, CDR2 SVGAGI. CDR3 residues: CASSSSTGTTYEQYF. Written as DNA, the CDR3 is TGTGCCAGCAGTTCATCGACAGGTACAACCTACGAGCAGTACTTC.